These 32 T cell receptor beta chains were sequenced from one sample in a study of post-analysis software for immune sequencing data. Notes on the study in general: Compared with controls, patients had more of roughly five TRBV segments, including TRBV5-6, TRBV5-1 and TRBV20-1.

These receptors are not linked to any known antigen. Carried by the TCR beta cDNA libraries were unique molecular identifiers. TCRdb processed the PCR reads anew with MiXCR; each CDR3 protein has one entry. Of 650,000 to 900,000 distinct CDR3 sequences listed, roughly 50% are singletons. Sequencing was performed on blood. The receptors shown here come from a girl aged 10-17 years with multiple sclerosis.

The DNA of the CDR3 is TGTGCCAGCAGCGTAGACCCGGGAGCTCGCTACGAGCAGTACTTC. Its translation: CASSVDPGARYEQYF. The rearrangement uses TRBV9 and TRBJ2-7, with D perhaps TRBD2 (6 bases). The length of the CDR3 is 15 residues. Trimming took 0 bases from V and 3 from J, leaving 13 bases between them. Germline V lookup: CDR1 SGDLS, CDR2 YYNGEE. Using reference TRBV9 and TRBJ2-7 for the parts outside the CDR3, the full variable domain is DSGVTQTPKHLITATGQRVTLRCSPRSGDLSVYWYQQSLDQGLQFLIQYYNGEERAKGNILERFSAQQFPDLHSELNLSSLELGDSALYFCASSVDPGARYEQYFGPGTRLTVT.

This sequence joins TRBV6-1 and TRBJ1-6, with TRBD1 as a possible D gene (5 bases). The germline V gene encodes CDR1 MNHNS and CDR2 SASEGT. V was pared by 3 bases and J by 6 bases, with 6 bases between. This CDR3 is built from 13 residues. This CDR3 reads CASSDGANSPLHF. The DNA of the CDR3 is TGTGCCAGCAGTGACGGGGCTAATTCACCCCTCCACTTT.

This sequence joins TRBV27 and TRBJ2-7, with TRBD2 as a possible D gene (6 bases). This CDR3 comprises 14 residues. V lost 4 bases to trimming and J lost 3 bases, with 13 bases between them. CDR1 and CDR2 from the germline V gene are MNHEY and SMNVEV (reference sequence). The CDR3 reads CASSSITSSYEQYF. Here the CDR3 DNA reads TGTGCCAGCAGTTCCATTACTAGCAGCTACGAGCAGTACTTC.

The CDR3 nucleotides are TGTGCCAGCAGCCAAGATCTGATAGCAGGGGAGCAGTACTTC. Its translation is CASSQDLIAGEQYF. The chain employs TRBV3-1 and TRBJ2-7, with D possibly being TRBD1 (5 bases). The V end lost 0 bases, the J end lost 7 bases, and 13 bases lay between the germline ends. The germline gives CDR1 LGHDT, CDR2 YNNKEL (reference sequence). This CDR3 comprises 14 residues.

Only a few counts were recorded for this clonotype. Mismatch with germline at one junction end may stem from a read error. The rearrangement links TRBV12-3 or TRBV12-4 to TRBJ2-7, with D perhaps matching TRBD1 (5 bases). CDR3 length: 14 amino acids. For the CDR3, the DNA is TGTGCCAGCAGCACGGACATCCTACCCTACGGGCAGTACTTC. Translated, it gives CASSTDILPYGQYF.

The rearrangement links TRBV6-4 to TRBJ2-3; D is uncertain. The V gene lost 6 bases and the J gene lost 4 bases, with 11 bases spanning the gap. Germline loops: CDR1 MRHNA, CDR2 SNTAGT. The CDR3 contains 13 residues. This chain's CDR3 is CASSAQVADTQYF. The CDR3 DNA is TGTGCCAGCAGCGCTCAGGTCGCAGATACGCAGTATTTT.

There are a few counts of this clonotype. J is TRBJ1-4 and V is TRBV4-3; D perhaps matches TRBD1 (6 bases). Trimming cost V 0 bases and J 8 bases, with 13 bases left between them. Looked up from germline, CDR1 is LGHNA and CDR2 is YSLEER. CDR3 length: 15 residues. Written as DNA, the CDR3 is TGCGCCAGCAGCCAAGAGACAGGAACTGGAGAAAAACTGTTTTTT. Residues: CASSQETGTGEKLFF.

The rearrangement uses TRBV4-2 and TRBJ2-6, with D possibly called TRBD1 or TRBD2 (5 bases each). The CDR3 spans 20 residues. From germline, CDR1 is LGHNA and CDR2 YNFKEQ. Trimming left V 4 bases short and J 2 bases short, with 24 bases between. The CDR3 loop is CASSPRTSGDRSPGANVLTF. The CDR3 DNA follows: TGTGCCAGCAGCCCAAGGACTTCTGGGGACCGAAGCCCTGGGGCCAACGTCCTGACTTTC.

This clonotype was picked up a small number of times. The V and J genes are TRBV10-3 and TRBJ2-5; D remains ambiguous. The germline V gene encodes CDR1 ENHRY and CDR2 SYGVKD. V was pared by 2 bases and J by 0 bases, with 4 bases between. The CDR3 sequence is 13 residues long. The CDR3 region has the DNA TGTGCCATCAGTGAGGGCCACCAAGAGACCCAGTACTTC. Its translation: CAISEGHQETQYF.

This clonotype was counted between two and nine times. V usage is TRBV20-1 and J usage is TRBJ2-5; TRBD2 might be the D (7 bases). The CDR3 extends over 14 amino acids. The germline CDR1 and CDR2 sequences are DFQATT and SNEGSKA (reference sequence). Trimming stripped 6 bases from V and 4 bases from J, with 18 bases between. The chain's CDR3 is CSARKGGRGETQYF. As DNA, the CDR3 is TGCAGTGCCCGTAAGGGGGGGAGGGGAGAGACCCAGTACTTC.

This chain connects TRBV7-8 to TRBJ2-5; weak D call: TRBD2 (5 bases). V lost 2 bases and J lost 5, with 12 bases in between. The CDR3 consists of 14 residues. Germline CDR1 and CDR2: SGHVS and FQNEAQ. The CDR3 loop reads CASSLPRSGETQYF. CDR3 sequence (DNA): TGTGCCAGCAGCTTACCCCGGTCGGGGGAGACCCAGTACTTC.

This chain links TRBV10-3 with TRBJ2-1; D is ambiguous. This CDR3 has 14 amino acids. With 4 bases removed from V and 0 bases from J, the gap between germline ends came to 7 bases. Germline V lookup: CDR1 ENHRY, CDR2 SYGVKD. In DNA, the CDR3 is TGTGCCATCAGTGCGGATCTCTCCTACAATGAGCAGTTCTTC. Amino acid sequence: CAISADLSYNEQFF.

The gene calls are TRBV29-1 and TRBJ2-4; possibly TRBD1 for D (5 bases). This CDR3 region has 17 residues. Germline CDR1 is SQVTM and CDR2 is ANQGSEA. V was trimmed by 7 bases and J by 1 base, leaving 23 bases between them. DNA for the CDR3: TGCAGCGCTGTCAGGGAAGACGGGTCTCTGGCCAAAAACATTCAGTACTTC. Translation: CSAVREDGSLAKNIQYF.

This rearrangement joins TRBV27 to TRBJ2-3; weak D call: TRBD2 (5 bases). Trimming took off 2 bases at V and 2 bases at J, with 11 bases between the two ends. This CDR3 contains 15 residues. Germline assignment: CDR1 MNHEY and CDR2 SMNVEV (reference sequence). CDR3 DNA sequence: TGTGCCAGCAGTTTAGCGTCGGGGTTCACAGATACGCAGTATTTT. Amino acid sequence: CASSLASGFTDTQYF.

V is TRBV7-3 and J is TRBJ1-2, with a weak D call TRBD1 (5 bases). This CDR3 is built from 15 residues. Germline V gives CDR1 SGHTA, CDR2 FQGTGA. Between the trimmed V and J ends, which lost 5 bases and 8 bases, there was a span of 21 bases. CDR3 loop: CASSPRQNPSGGYTF. The CDR3 coding sequence is TGTGCCAGCAGCCCCCGACAGAACCCCAGTGGCGGCTACACCTTC.

In its sample, this clonotype was seen a few times. The chain combines TRBV10-3 with TRBJ2-3, with a tentative D call TRBD2 (6 bases). V was clipped by 8 bases and J by 4 bases, with 13 bases between them. CDR3 size: 13 residues. The germline V gene encodes CDR1 ENHRY and CDR2 SYGVKD. CDR3 sequence (DNA): TGTGCCATCGCCCTAGCGAGTGCAGATACGCAGTATTTT. Residues: CAIALASADTQYF.

The chain uses TRBV6-2 or TRBV6-3 and TRBJ2-4; tentatively, D is TRBD1 or TRBD2 (5 bases each). TRBJ2-7 matches the DNA end more closely, so the J call is doubtful. In germline, CDR1 is MNHEY, CDR2 SVGEGT. This CDR3 comprises 13 residues. DNA of the CDR3: TGTGCCAGCAGTTACGGGGGTACCTACGAGCAGTACTTC. Translation gives CASSYGGTYEQYF.

The chain carries TRBV2 and TRBJ2-1; D unresolved. The CDR3 covers 12 residues. Germline CDR1 reads SNHLY; CDR2 reads FYNNEI. Trimming removed 8 bases from V and 6 bases from J, with 11 bases in between. CDR3 residues: CASEDGANEQFF. CDR3 sequence (DNA): TGTGCCAGCGAGGACGGAGCCAATGAGCAGTTCTTC.

This clonotype was picked up a small number of times. This chain joins TRBV7-2 and TRBJ2-7, with 10 bases that match TRBD2. Germline-derived CDR1 and CDR2 are SGHTA and FQGNSA. J was trimmed by 4 bases and V by 7 bases; bases with no gene match: 10. There are 15 residues in the CDR3. The CDR3 nucleotides are TGTGCCAGCACTAGTGCAGCGGGAGGGTTGTACGAGCAGTACTTC. Protein: CASTSAAGGLYEQYF.

CDR3 amino acids: CSVDLGRDTYEQYF. The CDR3 nucleotides are TGCAGCGTTGACCTAGGCAGGGACACCTACGAGCAGTACTTC. This chain joins TRBV29-1 and TRBJ2-7; tentatively, D is TRBD1 (6 bases). V was pared by 3 bases and J by 2 bases, with 14 bases between. Germline CDR1 reads SQVTM; CDR2 reads ANQGSEA. The CDR3 is 14 amino acids.

The chain couples TRBV13 to TRBJ2-5; unclear D gene. Trimming took 6 bases from V and 2 from J, leaving 13 bases between them. The CDR3 contains 14 residues. Looked up from germline, CDR1 is PRHDT and CDR2 is FYEKMQ (reference sequence). The CDR3 here is CASSSQNGQETQYF. In nucleotides, the CDR3 is TGTGCCAGCAGTAGCCAAAATGGGCAAGAGACCCAGTACTTC.

The J gene is TRBJ2-3, the V gene TRBV20-1; 8 bases are shared with TRBD2. Trimming cost V 5 bases and J 5 bases; bases outside gene matches: 15. The CDR3 has 16 residues. CDR1 and CDR2 from the germline V gene are DFQATT and SNEGSKA (reference sequence). CDR3 coding DNA: TGCAGTGCTGACCGAAGGACTAGCATGTATCGAGATACGCAGTATTTT. It codes for CSADRRTSMYRDTQYF.

The J gene is TRBJ1-6, the V gene TRBV3-1; D unclear. CDR1 LGHDT and CDR2 YNNKEL come from the germline V gene (reference sequence). V was trimmed by 0 bases and J by 11 bases, leaving 11 bases between them. There are 14 residues in the CDR3. The CDR3 DNA follows: TGTGCCAGCAGCCAAGACCCCGGAGTGGCACCCCTCCACTTT. Encoded protein: CASSQDPGVAPLHF.

The V call is TRBV7-2, the J call TRBJ2-1; 13 bases map to TRBD2. Looked up from germline, CDR1 is SGHTA and CDR2 is FQGNSA. V lost 8 bases, J lost 2 bases, and 6 bases stayed unmatched. The CDR3 is made up of 16 amino acids. This chain's CDR3 is CASRVGTSGAYNEQFF. The CDR3 DNA sequence: TGTGCCAGCCGGGTGGGGACTAGCGGGGCCTACAATGAGCAGTTCTTC.

This clonotype was seen only a few times. V and J are TRBV19 and TRBJ2-6; D possibly corresponds to TRBD1 (5 bases). The germline V gene has CDR1 LNHDA and CDR2 SQIVND (reference sequence). The germline V and J ends were trimmed by 3 bases and 1 base, with 10 bases remaining between them. CDR3 length: 16 amino acids. The CDR3 nucleotides read TGTGCCAGTAGTATTGACAGCGCTTCTGGGGCCAACGTCCTGACTTTC. Translation: CASSIDSASGANVLTF.

The chain is built from TRBV2 and TRBJ1-1; 7 bases are a match to TRBD1. The CDR3 consists of 13 residues. Per the germline V gene, CDR1 is SNHLY and CDR2 is FYNNEI. V gave up 7 bases and J gave up 2 bases; unmatched junction bases: 4. Here the CDR3 reads CASTDRANTEAFF. DNA of the CDR3: TGTGCCAGCACCGACAGGGCCAACACTGAAGCTTTCTTT.

The chain combines TRBV3-1 with TRBJ2-5, with 12 bases matching TRBD2. CDR3 length: 16 residues. The trim removed 4 bases at V and 2 bases at J, leaving 5 bases unmatched. The germline gives CDR1 LGHDT, CDR2 YNNKEL (reference sequence). CDR3 loop: CASSRRGTSGQETQYF. DNA of the CDR3: TGTGCCAGCAGCCGGCGGGGGACTAGCGGGCAAGAGACCCAGTACTTC.

The chain carries TRBV18 and TRBJ1-5, with D perhaps matching TRBD1 (5 bases). Germline values: CDR1 KGHSH, CDR2 LQKENI. The V gene lost 4 bases and the J gene lost 7 bases, with 14 bases spanning the gap. The CDR3 runs to 14 residues. Here the CDR3 reads CASSQGMEPQPQHF. CDR3 nucleotides: TGTGCCAGCTCACAGGGGATGGAACCCCAGCCCCAGCATTTT.

V gene TRBV24-1 combines with J gene TRBJ1-1; 7 nucleotides agree with TRBD1. CDR1 and CDR2 from the germline V gene are KGHDR and SFDVKD. The CDR3 covers 13 residues. V shed 5 bases and J 6 bases; nucleotides not matched to a gene: 5. CDR3 bases: TGTGCCACCAGTGGTTCCACAGGGGCTGAAGCTTTCTTT. This codes for CATSGSTGAEAFF.

This chain links TRBV15 with TRBJ2-1, with 11 bases fitting TRBD2. The CDR3 extends over 15 amino acids. The germline V gene encodes CDR1 LNHNV and CDR2 YYDKDF (reference sequence). V lost 8 bases to trimming and J lost 3 bases; unmatched junction nucleotides: 6. The CDR3, as DNA: TGTGCCACCGCCGGGACTAGCGGACTCTACAATGAGCAGTTCTTC. Encoded protein: CATAGTSGLYNEQFF.

This clonotype was counted between two and nine times. The rearrangement links TRBV4-1 to TRBJ1-2, with no clear D. Germline V gene lookup returns CDR1 MGHRA and CDR2 YSYEKL. The CDR3 has 14 amino acids. V shed 0 bases and J shed 8 bases, with 13 bases lying between them. CDR3: CASSQENRDVGYTF. CDR3 sequence (DNA): TGCGCCAGCAGCCAAGAGAACAGAGACGTAGGCTACACCTTC.

V is TRBV12-3 or TRBV12-4 and J is TRBJ2-2, with 14 nucleotides matching TRBD2. The CDR3 is made up of 16 amino acids. Trimming took 5 bases from V and 8 from J; bases not matched to a gene: 7. CDR3 nucleotides: TGTGCCAGCAGTCCGGGACTAGCGGGAGTAACTGGGGAGCTGTTTTTT. The encoded protein is CASSPGLAGVTGELFF.